The rows below give T cell receptor beta chains drawn from one sample of a study of sequential checkpoint blockade in melanoma. The method was immunoSEQ multiplex PCR; TCRdb's version includes in-frame clones alone and lacks a portion of them. The sample yields about 20,000 clones, around four fifths seen once. The sequencing here drew on CD8+ T cells sorted from blood (inferred from file names), taken from a patient given nivolumab and ipilimumab in sequence. These receptors were collected from a human donor with melanoma. Each CDR3 is given without its conserved first and last residue. Fields, in order: V gene, CDR3 protein.

v_gene: TRBV6-5
CDR3aa: ASSTGGRFQY

v_gene: TRBV7-9
CDR3aa: ASGPAGGTTDTQY

v_gene: TRBV4-3
CDR3aa: ASSQEAAGGPDTQY

v_gene: TRBV7-9
CDR3aa: ASSLGGGNEQF

v_gene: TRBV7-6
CDR3aa: ASSSPGLANTGELF

v_gene: TRBV15
CDR3aa: ATSSGGEGQY

v_gene: TRBV6-1
CDR3aa: ASSGDRVATNEKLF

v_gene: TRBV2
CDR3aa: ASSEDPGQV

v_gene: TRBV4-1
CDR3aa: ASSQSDSGWHNEQF

v_gene: TRBV9
CDR3aa: ASSPTGGAEQF

v_gene: TRBV7-2
CDR3aa: ASSLGLAGVQETQY

v_gene: TRBV11-3
CDR3aa: ASTYRGGAGTGELF

v_gene: TRBV7-2
CDR3aa: ASSLRTVATNEKLF

v_gene: TRBV28
CDR3aa: ASSVPTGGFGNEQY

v_gene: TRBV4-1
CDR3aa: ASSQDETGWAPLH

v_gene: TRBV6-6
CDR3aa: ASSPFEQDPTGELF

v_gene: TRBV5-8
CDR3aa: ASSYESGTGFWSYEQY

v_gene: TRBV4-3
CDR3aa: ASSPGGGGTYEQY

v_gene: TRBV5-1
CDR3aa: ASSLRFGYGYT

v_gene: TRBV9
CDR3aa: ASSVSGTDYNEQF

v_gene: TRBV4-3
CDR3aa: ASSPGAGDGNTIY

v_gene: TRBV28
CDR3aa: ASSLWGQADEKLF

v_gene: TRBV7-2
CDR3aa: ASSSTGGGSDTQY

v_gene: TRBV7-2
CDR3aa: ASRSGEAF

v_gene: TRBV30
CDR3aa: AWSNRGGYNSPLH

v_gene: TRBV5-1
CDR3aa: ASSLRAGNTEAF

v_gene: TRBV27
CDR3aa: ASTPSRGGAKGTQY

v_gene: TRBV28
CDR3aa: ASSPDRGQGGNTEAF

v_gene: TRBV14
CDR3aa: ASSQGSRGRSGPPGELF

v_gene: TRBV5-4
CDR3aa: ASSSGQGTMGYT

v_gene: TRBV7-2
CDR3aa: ASSYKVGSTEAF

v_gene: TRBV28
CDR3aa: ASSLNWRGTTDTQY

v_gene: TRBV5-5
CDR3aa: ASSVGTVSEEGETQY

v_gene: TRBV27
CDR3aa: ASRTGMNTEAF

v_gene: TRBV10-1
CDR3aa: ASSTGLTGNTIY

v_gene: TRBV15
CDR3aa: ATSEEGAEGNTIY

v_gene: TRBV29-1
CDR3aa: SVDRGSGELF

v_gene: TRBV4-3
CDR3aa: ASSQDRTGANTDTQY

v_gene: TRBV6-6
CDR3aa: ASRLTGYNEQF

v_gene: TRBV6-6
CDR3aa: ASSSLGRAGELF

v_gene: TRBV27
CDR3aa: ASSLTGGPYNEQF

v_gene: TRBV14
CDR3aa: ASSQDAEGAGANVLT

v_gene: TRBV6-5
CDR3aa: ASSSHDRGDPF

v_gene: TRBV27
CDR3aa: ASTDRYNEQF

v_gene: TRBV29-1
CDR3aa: SGTGNTGELF

v_gene: TRBV4-3
CDR3aa: ASSPRQAPYGYT

v_gene: TRBV4-1
CDR3aa: ASSQEVSGDTQY

v_gene: TRBV6-6
CDR3aa: ASSYPSPINEQF

v_gene: TRBV5-6
CDR3aa: ASSNPGLADSYEQY

v_gene: TRBV5-4
CDR3aa: ASSPATGELF

v_gene: TRBV9
CDR3aa: ASSGLTTGLSGYGYT

v_gene: TRBV5-1
CDR3aa: ASSTSGANTGELF

v_gene: TRBV7-8
CDR3aa: ASSRIARSTQGGAGNQPQH

v_gene: TRBV11-2
CDR3aa: ASSLGGGAGSEQF

v_gene: TRBV11-1
CDR3aa: ASSLDRGTENIQY

v_gene: TRBV4-3
CDR3aa: ASSQDWGGGEGYT

v_gene: TRBV6-5
CDR3aa: ASWRQGNTEAF

v_gene: TRBV9
CDR3aa: ASSVTGGTPNTGELF

v_gene: TRBV20-1
CDR3aa: SAYQGSTQY

v_gene: TRBV5-4
CDR3aa: ASSLEARGDTQY